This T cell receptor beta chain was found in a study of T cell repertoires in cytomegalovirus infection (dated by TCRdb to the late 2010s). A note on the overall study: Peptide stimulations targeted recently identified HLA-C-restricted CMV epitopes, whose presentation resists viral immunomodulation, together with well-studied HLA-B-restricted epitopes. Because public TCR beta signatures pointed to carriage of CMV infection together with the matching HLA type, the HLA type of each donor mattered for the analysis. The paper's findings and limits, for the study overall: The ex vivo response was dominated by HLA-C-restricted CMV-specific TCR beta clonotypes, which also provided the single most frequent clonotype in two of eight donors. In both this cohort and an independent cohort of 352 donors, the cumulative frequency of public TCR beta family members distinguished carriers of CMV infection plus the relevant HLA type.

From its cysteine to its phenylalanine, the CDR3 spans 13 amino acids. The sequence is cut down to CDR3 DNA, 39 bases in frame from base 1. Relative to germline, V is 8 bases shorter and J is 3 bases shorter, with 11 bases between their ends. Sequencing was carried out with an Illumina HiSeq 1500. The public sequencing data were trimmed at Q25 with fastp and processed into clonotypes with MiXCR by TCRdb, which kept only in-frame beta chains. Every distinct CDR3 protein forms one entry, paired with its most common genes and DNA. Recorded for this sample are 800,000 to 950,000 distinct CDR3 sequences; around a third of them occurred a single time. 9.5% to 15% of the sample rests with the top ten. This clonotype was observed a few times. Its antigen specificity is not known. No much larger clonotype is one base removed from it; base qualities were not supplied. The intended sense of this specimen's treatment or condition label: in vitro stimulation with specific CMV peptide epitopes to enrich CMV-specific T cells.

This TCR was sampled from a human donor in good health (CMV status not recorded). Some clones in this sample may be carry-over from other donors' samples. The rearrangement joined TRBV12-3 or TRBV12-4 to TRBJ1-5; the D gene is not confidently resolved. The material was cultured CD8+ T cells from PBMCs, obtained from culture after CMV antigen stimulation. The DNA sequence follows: TGTGCCAGCGGTGACCGCACCAATCAGCCCCAGCATTTT. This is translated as CASGDRTNQPQHF.